Listed below are T cell receptor beta chains from one sample, sequenced in a study of identical twins. Each CDR3 protein gets one entry after TCRdb re-called the 5' RACE reads with MiXCR. The sample consists of fewer than 500,000 distinct CDR3 sequences, more than 20% of them appearing once. These same records also appear under a second study, on T cells expressing NK-cell markers.

Sequencing input: CD4+ T cells sorted from blood. Receptors originate from a woman younger than 30 in good health. CDR3s include the opening cysteine and the closing phenylalanine or tryptophan. The D gene is left open where the match is weak. Not all rows give a size; the values are once, few, many and, for expanded clones, a class.

v_gene,d_gene,j_gene,abundance,CDR3aa,CDR3nt
TRBV5-1,NA,TRBJ2-7,NA,CASRSYSGHSYEQYF,TGCGCCAGCAGGTCCTACAGCGGACACTCCTACGAGCAGTACTTC
TRBV20-1,NA,TRBJ2-3,few,CSARGGRGTDTQYF,TGCAGTGCTAGAGGCGGAAGGGGGACAGATACGCAGTATTTT
TRBV20-1,NA,TRBJ1-5,NA,CSAQTYAGVSNQPQHF,TGCAGTGCTCAGACGTACGCAGGGGTTAGCAATCAGCCCCAGCATTTT
TRBV20-1,TRBD1,TRBJ1-1,NA,CSARQGAATTEAFF,TGCAGTGCTAGACAGGGGGCGGCTACCACTGAAGCTTTCTTT
TRBV12-3/TRBV12-4,TRBD1,TRBJ2-1,few,CASSPGTGDYNEQFF,TGTGCCAGCAGCCCTGGGACAGGGGACTACAATGAGCAGTTCTTC
TRBV12-3/TRBV12-4,TRBD2,TRBJ2-1,NA,CASSGARGVYNEQFF,TGTGCCAGCAGTGGGGCGCGGGGGGTCTACAATGAGCAGTTCTTC
TRBV11-2,NA,TRBJ2-5,few,CASTRGWAETQYF,TGTGCCAGCACGAGAGGGTGGGCAGAGACCCAGTACTTC
TRBV2,NA,TRBJ2-2,few,CACQRRGLPGELFF,TGTGCTTGCCAAAGGAGGGGGTTGCCCGGGGAGCTGTTTTTT
TRBV12-3/TRBV12-4,TRBD1,TRBJ2-5,NA,CASSFSRTGQATQYF,TGTGCCAGCAGTTTTTCTAGGACAGGGCAGGCGACCCAGTACTTC
TRBV27,NA,TRBJ2-6,once,CASGRYQLTSSSGANVLTF,TGTGCCAGCGGCCGCTATCAGCTTACCTCCTCCTCTGGGGCCAACGTCCTGACTTTC
TRBV12-3/TRBV12-4,NA,TRBJ1-3,NA,CASSPPTGFGNTIYF,TGTGCCAGCAGTCCACCCACAGGGTTCGGAAACACCATATATTTT
TRBV21-1,NA,TRBJ2-5,NA,CASSNQREGCFWETQYF,TGTGCCAGCAGCAACCAGCGGGAGGGTTGTTTCTGGGAGACCCAGTACTTC
TRBV20-1,TRBD1,TRBJ1-1,NA,CSAEPFGTGNEAFF,TGCAGTGCTGAGCCTTTCGGGACAGGAAATGAAGCTTTCTTT
TRBV19,NA,TRBJ2-3,few,CASLAGDTQYF,TGTGCCAGCTTGGCAGGAGATACGCAGTATTTT
TRBV10-2,NA,TRBJ2-7,few,CASSRGYSYEQYF,TGCGCCAGCAGTCGAGGGTACTCCTACGAGCAGTACTTC
TRBV3-1,NA,TRBJ2-3,NA,CASSQDWGSTDTQYF,TGTGCCAGCAGCCAAGATTGGGGAAGCACAGATACGCAGTATTTT
TRBV15,NA,TRBJ2-5,NA,CATRERGGGGETQYF,TGTGCCACCAGGGAGAGGGGGGGTGGAGGTGAGACCCAGTACTTC
TRBV20-1,NA,TRBJ2-3,NA,CSARLGTDTQYF,TGCAGTGCTAGGCTTGGCACAGATACGCAGTATTTT